What follows are 28 T cell receptor beta chains derived from one specimen sequenced in a study of STAT5B mutations in CD4+ large granular lymphocyte leukemia. Sequenced by immunoSEQ multiplex PCR; TCRdb stores in-frame clones only, minus some. Here the sample spans approximately 34,000 clones, roughly 72% being singletons. Sample: CD4+ T cells from blood buffy coats. All receptors derive from a human donor in good health.

V usage is TRBV30 and J usage is TRBJ1-2; maybe TRBD1 (6 bases). The CDR3 length is 14 residues. Looked up from germline, CDR1 is GTSNPN and CDR2 is SVGIG (reference sequence). The V gene lost 4 bases and the J gene lost 7 bases, with 19 bases spanning the gap. CDR3 sequence (DNA): TGTGCCTGGACCGGCCTCAGGGGCGCGGGTGGCTACACCTTC. Residues: CAWTGLRGAGGYTF.

The V call is TRBV27, the J call TRBJ2-1, with D perhaps matching TRBD2 (5 bases). The CDR3 contains 17 residues. Germline values: CDR1 MNHEY, CDR2 SMNVEV (reference sequence). The V end was cut by 6 bases, the J end by 1 base, with 19 bases between. CDR3: CASRTFMTGNSYNEQFF. The CDR3 nucleotides read TGTGCCAGCAGAACCTTTATGACGGGAAATTCCTACAATGAGCAGTTCTTC.

The CDR3 protein is CASSAPGGQQAGNEQFF. CDR3 sequence (DNA): TGTGCCAGCAGCGCCCCGGGGGGACAGCAGGCTGGGAATGAGCAGTTCTTC. This chain joins TRBV7-8 and TRBJ2-1; D is perhaps TRBD1 or TRBD2 (7 bases each). Germline CDR1 and CDR2: SGHVS and FQNEAQ. Deletions cut 5 bases from V and 7 bases from J, with 24 bases between. The CDR3 has 17 residues.

The chain recombines TRBV5-6 with TRBJ1-4, with unresolved D. Germline V lookup: CDR1 SGHDT, CDR2 YYEEEE. With 0 bases removed from V and 6 bases from J, the gap between germline ends came to 9 bases. The CDR3 has 14 amino acids. In nucleotides, the CDR3 is TGTGCCAGCAGCTTGGACGCGGCAGATGAAAAACTGTTTTTT. Residues: CASSLDAADEKLFF.

The gene calls are TRBV6-5 and TRBJ1-3; 8 bases are shared with TRBD1. Germline V lookup: CDR1 MNHEY, CDR2 SVGAGI. The CDR3 extends over 15 amino acids. After removal of 5 bases from V and 8 bases from J, the junction contained 11 bases not matched to a gene. The CDR3 DNA reads TGTGCCAGCAGTCTTAACCGGGACAGGCATGACACCATATATTTT. Translated: CASSLNRDRHDTIYF.

Only a few counts were recorded for this clone. V gene TRBV2 combines with J gene TRBJ2-5; unclear D gene. V was shortened by 4 bases and J by 1 base, with 7 bases between the two germline ends. CDR1 and CDR2 (germline): SNHLY, FYNNEI. CDR3 length equals 13 residues. The DNA of the CDR3 is TGTGCCAGCAGTGCCCAGCGCCAAGAGACCCAGTACTTC. As protein: CASSAQRQETQYF.

This rearrangement joins TRBV7-2 to TRBJ2-2; possible D gene TRBD2, 6 bases. CDR3 size: 14 residues. The germline V gene encodes CDR1 SGHTA and CDR2 FQGNSA. Trimming left V 5 bases short and J 4 bases short, with 11 bases between. The CDR3 DNA follows: TGTGCCAGCAGCACTAGCAGGAGCACCGGGGAGCTGTTTTTT. This sequence encodes CASSTSRSTGELFF.

This clone has more than one count but fewer than ten. The chain combines TRBV7-9 with TRBJ1-6; D gene uncertain. Trimming left V 2 bases short and J 11 bases short, with 10 bases between. Germline CDR1 SEHNR, CDR2 FQNEAQ (reference sequence). This CDR3 region has 13 residues. CDR3 in amino acids: CASSLRSGAPLHF. As DNA, the CDR3 is TGTGCCAGCAGCTTAAGGTCCGGGGCACCCCTCCACTTT.

This clone showed up just once. The chain has TRBV27 and TRBJ2-7; 7 bases map to TRBD1. The V and J ends lost 5 bases and 0 bases, in that order; junction bases with no gene match: 7. The CDR3 length is 15 residues. The V gene's germline CDR1 is MNHEY and CDR2 SMNVEV (reference sequence). In DNA, the CDR3 is TGTGCCAGCAGTCTACAGGGGCTTAGCTCCTACGAGCAGTACTTC. It is translated as CASSLQGLSSYEQYF.

V usage is TRBV5-1 and J usage is TRBJ2-2, with TRBD1 identical over 10 bases. Germline CDR1 and CDR2: SGHRS and YFSETQ. V gave up 4 bases and J gave up 5 bases; unmatched junction bases: 8. This CDR3 spans 16 amino acids. CDR3 bases: TGCGCCAGCAGCGGAAGACAGGGGGCCGGGACCGGGGAGCTGTTTTTT. Translating gives CASSGRQGAGTGELFF.

This clone was picked up a small number of times. The CDR3 sequence: CASSARRPVPDEQYF. The CDR3 DNA reads as TGTGCCAGCAGCGCCCGCCGACCCGTCCCCGACGAGCAGTACTTC. The chain employs TRBV9 and TRBJ2-7; D is undetermined. Germline CDR1 reads SGDLS; CDR2 reads YYNGEE. V lost 3 bases, J lost 5 bases, and 18 bases lay in between. CDR3 size: 15 residues.

This chain connects TRBV7-2 to TRBJ2-5; unclear D gene. The ends were cut back, 1 base at V and 4 bases at J, with 10 bases in the middle. The CDR3 spans 14 residues. Germline V gene lookup returns CDR1 SGHTA and CDR2 FQGNSA. The CDR3 is CASSLDPVVETQYF. Here the CDR3 DNA reads TGTGCCAGCAGCTTAGACCCAGTGGTAGAGACCCAGTACTTC.

The genes are TRBV4-1 and TRBJ2-7, with 10 bases aligning to TRBD1. V was clipped by 3 bases and J by 3 bases; unmatched bases: 14. The germline CDR1 and CDR2 sequences are MGHRA and YSYEKL. The CDR3 runs 18 residues. In DNA, the CDR3 is TGCGCCAGCAGCCAGGGATTGGGACAGGGGAATCCTTTCTACGAGCAGTACTTC. Translating it yields CASSQGLGQGNPFYEQYF.

The chain links TRBV30 to TRBJ2-2; possibly TRBD2 for D (6 bases). CDR3 length: 17 amino acids. V lost 2 bases to trimming and J lost 1 base, with 17 bases between them. The germline V gene has CDR1 GTSNPN and CDR2 SVGIG (reference sequence). In DNA, the CDR3 is TGTGCCTGGAGTTATCCCTCCTCGGGGGTGAACACCGGGGAGCTGTTTTTT. Translated, it gives CAWSYPSSGVNTGELFF.

V is TRBV4-3 and J is TRBJ1-2; the D is unclear. Germline CDR1 LGHNA, CDR2 YSLEER. This CDR3 comprises 14 residues. Deletions cut 4 bases from V and 2 bases from J, with 11 bases between. The CDR3 DNA reads as TGCGCCAGCAGCCCGATGGTGGGGAACTATGGCTACACCTTC. Protein: CASSPMVGNYGYTF.

This clone was found a few times. CDR3 in amino acids: CASSRTDTQYF. As DNA, the CDR3 is TGTGCCAGCAGTCGAACAGATACGCAGTATTTT. This chain joins TRBV25-1 and TRBJ2-3; the D is unclear. V lost 5 bases, J lost 3 bases, and 3 bases lay in between. The CDR3 totals 11 residues. Germline CDR1 and CDR2: MGHDK and SYGVNS.

The chain carries TRBV6-6 and TRBJ2-5; D not resolved. The germline V gene has CDR1 MNHNY and CDR2 SVGAGI (reference sequence). The CDR3 has 14 amino acids. The ends were cut back, 6 bases at V and 5 bases at J, with 16 bases in the middle. CDR3 nucleotides: TGTGCCAGCAGGAAACCGATGAAGGCCGAGACCCAGTACTTC. Protein sequence: CASRKPMKAETQYF.

This clone was seen once. The chain uses TRBV18 and TRBJ2-5, with D uncertain. V gave up 5 bases and J gave up 1 base, with 8 bases separating them. There are 13 residues in the CDR3. Germline CDR1 reads KGHSH; CDR2 reads LQKENI. The DNA for the CDR3 is TGTGCCAGCTCAAGGCAGGTCCAAGAGACCCAGTACTTC. It codes for CASSRQVQETQYF. The full variable domain, completed using reference TRBV18 and TRBJ2-5, is NAGVMQNPRHLVRRRGQEARLRCSPMKGHSHVYWYRQLPEEGLKFMVYLQKENIIDESGMPKERFSAEFPKEGPSILRIQQVVRGDSAAYFCASSRQVQETQYFGPGTRLLVL.

The rearrangement links TRBV6-1 to TRBJ2-3; D not certain. The ends were cut back, 6 bases at V and 5 bases at J, with 6 bases in the middle. This CDR3 is built from 11 residues. Looked up from germline, CDR1 is MNHNS and CDR2 is SASEGT. The CDR3 nucleotides read TGTGCCAGCAGGGGGTTAGATACGCAGTATTTT. This translates into CASRGLDTQYF.

The chain combines TRBV27 with TRBJ1-1, with 10 bases fitting TRBD1. This CDR3 has 19 residues. J gave up 0 bases and V 5 bases, and 15 bases lay outside the gene matches. Germline CDR1 and CDR2: MNHEY and SMNVEV (reference sequence). The CDR3 loop is CASSPRDRGGNTLNTEAFF. The CDR3 DNA reads TGTGCCAGCAGTCCACGGGACAGGGGCGGCAACACGTTGAACACTGAAGCTTTCTTT.

The CDR3 sequence: CASSIGGATYQPQHF. The CDR3 nucleotides are TGTGCCAGTAGTATAGGGGGGGCAACTTACCAGCCCCAGCATTTT. The V and J genes are TRBV19 and TRBJ1-5; weak D call: TRBD1 (6 bases). The CDR3 consists of 15 residues. V was trimmed by 1 base and J by 7 bases, leaving 14 bases between them. The germline V gene has CDR1 LNHDA and CDR2 SQIVND (reference sequence).

The CDR3: CASSAQGRDRDEQYF. CDR3 sequence (DNA): TGTGCCAGCAGCGCCCAAGGTCGGGACAGGGACGAGCAGTACTTC. The rearrangement uses TRBV9 and TRBJ2-7, with 9 nucleotides matching TRBD1. V lost 3 bases, J lost 5 bases, and 9 bases stayed unmatched. The V gene's germline CDR1 is SGDLS and CDR2 YYNGEE. The CDR3 loop spans 15 amino acids.

The chain is built from TRBV9 and TRBJ1-6; D not resolved. Trimming left V 0 bases short and J 7 bases short, with 5 bases between. The CDR3 consists of 13 residues. Looked up from germline, CDR1 is SGDLS and CDR2 is YYNGEE. This chain's CDR3 is CASSVAGNSPLHF. DNA for the CDR3: TGTGCCAGCAGCGTAGCTGGGAATTCACCCCTCCACTTT.

This clone turned up a few times. The genes are TRBV5-4 and TRBJ2-2; the D is unclear. Trimming took 0 bases from V and 2 from J, leaving 5 bases between them. From germline, CDR1 is SGHNT and CDR2 YYREEE (reference sequence). The CDR3 is 14 amino acids. CDR3 bases: TGTGCCAGCAGCTTGGCGGCCAACACCGGGGAGCTGTTTTTT. It translates to CASSLAANTGELFF.

The CDR3 nucleotides are TGTGCCAGCAGTGGCATCCCGGGACAGGGGGGAATGGCAGATACGCAGTATTTT. Protein product: CASSGIPGQGGMADTQYF. V is TRBV25-1 and J is TRBJ2-3, with 11 positions matching TRBD1. Germline CDR1 and CDR2: MGHDK and SYGVNS. J was trimmed by 4 bases and V by 4 bases; bases with no gene match: 13. The CDR3 has 18 amino acids.

The chain employs TRBV12-1 and TRBJ1-2; the table names TRBD1, a call not compared with the DNA. TRBV12-1 is listed as a pseudogene. The CDR3 runs 14 residues. Here the CDR3 reads CASSPTGGDDGYTF. In nucleotides, the CDR3 is TGTGCCAGCAGCCCGACAGGGGGTGACGATGGCTACACCTTC.

The rearrangement uses TRBV18 and TRBJ1-5; TRBD1 aligns across 8 bases. CDR1 is KGHSH and CDR2 is LQKENI in the germline V gene. J was trimmed by 5 bases and V by 3 bases; bases with no gene match: 9. The CDR3 runs 16 residues. The CDR3 sequence is CASSPVGGGQDQPQHF. Written as DNA, the CDR3 is TGTGCCAGCTCACCGGTCGGCGGGGGACAGGATCAGCCCCAGCATTTT.

This chain connects TRBV2 to TRBJ2-5; D may be TRBD2 (7 bases). Looked up from germline, CDR1 is SNHLY and CDR2 is FYNNEI. This CDR3 is built from 13 residues. V was shortened by 7 bases and J by 4 bases, with 13 bases between the two germline ends. The CDR3 DNA is TGTGCCAGCACCGGGGGGCTGGGAGAGACCCAGTACTTC. Protein sequence: CASTGGLGETQYF.